There are a few counts of the clone carrying this T cell receptor (beta chain). Its matching antigen is unknown. This specimen comes from a study of early T cells in non-severe SARS-CoV-2 infection. There are 15 residues in the CDR3. CDR1 is SEHNR, CDR2 FQNEAQ, per germline (reference sequence). Trimming took 5 bases from V and 6 from J, leaving 20 bases between them. As part of library construction, unique molecular identifiers were attached to individual cDNA molecules. TCRdb reanalysed the 5' RACE reads using MiXCR and keeps one entry per CDR3 protein. The sample yields about 98,000 distinct CDR3 sequences, approximately 15% seen once. General observations from the study: There was a bias toward anti-spike CD8 responses in VDJdb matching, which missed private and CD4 specificities.

Sequenced sample: whole blood. The clonotype was recovered from an adult who was a healthcare worker with PCR-confirmed SARS-CoV-2 infection or an uninfected control (not recorded which). The rearrangement links TRBV7-9 to TRBJ2-7, with D perhaps matching TRBD1 (5 bases). CDR3 nucleotides: TGTGCCAGCAGCGATACAGGTATACCATCCCTCGAGCAGTACTTC. Translating gives CASSDTGIPSLEQYF.